Listed here are 10 T cell receptor beta chains from one sample, sequenced in a study of T cell changes during pregnancy in multiple sclerosis (dated by TCRdb to the late 2010s). Libraries came from the immunoSEQ multiplex PCR assay. The clones in this table, taken by TCRdb from immuneACCESS, are in-frame only. Not every clone is retained; where verified, under half of the shortfall comes from an unresolved V gene, and the cause of the rest is unknown. Here the sample has 32,000 or so clones; approximately 92% occur a single time. Under 12% of the sample lies in the top ten. Sequencing was performed on CD8+ T cells from peripheral blood mononuclear cells, taken in the second trimester of pregnancy. Receptors originate from a female donor with multiple sclerosis, enrolled in a pregnancy study.

The gene calls are TRBV30 and TRBJ1-2, with 7 positions matching TRBD1. The germline gives CDR1 GTSNPN, CDR2 SVGIG (reference sequence). CDR3 length: 12 amino acids. Losses at the gene ends were 7 bases for V and 7 bases for J; bases not matched to a gene: 9. As DNA, the CDR3 is TGTGCCTCTGCGACAGGGACTCCTGGCTACACCTTC. The encoded protein is CASATGTPGYTF.

The V and J genes are TRBV30 and TRBJ2-2, with TRBD2 as a possible D gene (5 bases). This CDR3 spans 12 amino acids. Germline CDR1 is GTSNPN and CDR2 is SVGIG (reference sequence). V lost 0 bases and J lost 7, with 6 bases in between. Here the CDR3 reads CAWSVLGGELFF. The DNA of the CDR3 is TGTGCCTGGAGTGTACTAGGCGGGGAGCTGTTTTTT.

The table lists this clone with a count of one. The rearrangement uses TRBV9 and TRBJ2-3, with TRBD2 matching over 10 bases. The CDR3 loop spans 15 amino acids. Germline values: CDR1 SGDLS, CDR2 YYNGEE. The junction had 8 bases not matched to a gene; V was cut back by 4 bases and J by 6 bases. The CDR3 DNA reads TGTGCCAGCAGCTCCGTAGCGGGGGGTCGGGATACGCAGTATTTT. Protein: CASSSVAGGRDTQYF.

The chain has TRBV6-5 and TRBJ2-5; a possible D gene is TRBD2 (6 bases). With 2 bases removed from V and 2 bases from J, the gap between germline ends came to 12 bases. In germline, CDR1 is MNHEY, CDR2 SVGAGI. CDR3 size: 15 residues. CDR3 residues: CASSYMDGSQETQYF. CDR3 coding DNA: TGTGCCAGCAGTTACATGGACGGGAGTCAAGAGACCCAGTACTTC.

J is TRBJ2-2 and V is TRBV18; 8 bases fit TRBD1. The CDR3 covers 17 residues. The J segment lost 1 base and the V segment lost 5 bases, leaving 9 bases of the junction unmatched. In germline, CDR1 is KGHSH, CDR2 LQKENI. The DNA of the CDR3 is TGTGCCAGCTCATCGGGTTGGACAGGGAGGAACACCGGGGAGCTGTTTTTT. As protein: CASSSGWTGRNTGELFF.

The table lists this clone with a few counts. Written as DNA, the CDR3 is TGTGCCAGCAGTGCTCGGGACTCCCGTTCCGGTGGCTACACCTTC. This translates into CASSARDSRSGGYTF. The chain links TRBV6-5 to TRBJ1-2, with a weak D call TRBD1 (5 bases). Trimming removed 5 bases from V and 7 bases from J, with 20 bases in between. The germline CDR1 and CDR2 sequences are MNHEY and SVGAGI. The CDR3 sequence is 15 residues long.

The chain couples TRBV5-5 to TRBJ2-1; D not certain. Trimming took off 5 bases at V and 8 bases at J, with 11 bases between the two ends. CDR3 length: 12 residues. Germline V lookup: CDR1 SGHKS, CDR2 YYEKEE (reference sequence). CDR3 protein: CASSRVRDEQFF. The CDR3, as DNA: TGTGCCAGCAGTCGGGTCCGCGATGAGCAGTTCTTC.

Only a few counts were recorded for this clone. V is TRBV28 and J is TRBJ2-7; TRBD2 matches at 8 bases. Germline V gene lookup returns CDR1 MDHEN and CDR2 SYDVKM. The V and J ends lost 3 bases and 3 bases, in that order; junction bases with no gene match: 10. The CDR3 length is 16 residues. The CDR3 protein is CASSFGPAGVHYEQYF. CDR3 sequence (DNA): TGTGCCAGCAGTTTCGGGCCAGCGGGAGTTCACTACGAGCAGTACTTC.

V usage is TRBV7-8 and J usage is TRBJ1-2; D gene uncertain. The germline gives CDR1 SGHVS, CDR2 FQNEAQ. Trimming removed 0 bases at V and 8 bases at J, with 22 bases between. CDR3 length: 17 residues. The CDR3 DNA reads as TGTGCCAGCAGCTTAGCCAACCTGCGGCGGGGTAGCTGGGGCTACACCTTC. Amino acid sequence: CASSLANLRRGSWGYTF.

The rearrangement joins TRBV25-1 to TRBJ2-1; the D gene is possibly TRBD2 (6 bases). Germline-derived CDR1 and CDR2 are MGHDK and SYGVNS. Trimming cost V 4 bases and J 5 bases, with 12 bases left between them. The CDR3 is made up of 14 amino acids. The CDR3 loop reads CASSVGGENNEQFF. The DNA for the CDR3 is TGTGCCAGCAGTGTCGGGGGTGAAAACAATGAGCAGTTCTTC.